This T cell receptor (beta chain) was recorded in a study of shared clonotypes between healthy human individuals. Both subsets, CD45RA+ naive and CD45RA-negative memory, were split from the CD4+ cells. Regarding the study as a whole: A handful of donors had about 5.1% of their naive CD4 clonotypes in common. Larger estimated richness was generally recorded for naive subsets relative to memory subsets.

Trimming shortened V by 0 bases and J by 4 bases, and 9 bases separated the two germline ends. The CDR3 loop spans 13 amino acids. In germline, CDR1 is SQVTM, CDR2 ANQGSEA. With regard to this clone: The antigen is undetermined.

The assay was immunoSEQ multiplex PCR, and TCRdb's table has in-frame clones only and misses some. The sample yields 150,000 to 200,000 clones, 85% to 95% seen once. The sequenced sample consisted of naive CD4+ T cells sorted from blood. Indicated subset: CD45RA+ positively selected. This receptor was taken from a woman aged 25 to 39 in good health. V and J are TRBV29-1 and TRBJ1-2; D ambiguous. The CDR3 sequence: CSVEEWRTYGYTF. The CDR3, as DNA: TGCAGCGTTGAAGAATGGAGGACCTATGGCTACACCTTC.